The 15 T cell receptor beta chains given below trace back to one sample, sequenced in a study of CD8 T cells in Susac syndrome. The RNA, about 0.45 to 1 ug, was put through reverse transcription using random hexamers. TCRdb reprocessed the immunoSEQ multiplex PCR reads via MiXCR and lists one record per CDR3 protein. Here the sample spans 80,000 to 90,000 distinct CDR3 sequences, approximately 92% being singletons. The sample comprised CD8+ T cells from PBMCs. The receptors derive from a human donor in good health.

This clonotype was seen a handful of times. The V call is TRBV7-9, the J call TRBJ2-5, with TRBD2 matching over 13 bases. The CDR3 contains 17 residues. After removal of 6 bases from V and 2 bases from J, the junction contained 9 bases not matched to a gene. Germline V lookup: CDR1 SEHNR, CDR2 FQNEAQ (reference sequence). This CDR3 is CASSSPGLAGLQETQYF. The CDR3 coding sequence is TGTGCCAGCAGTTCGCCGGGACTAGCGGGGCTTCAAGAGACCCAGTACTTC.

This clonotype was picked up one time. The J gene is TRBJ1-3, the V gene TRBV2; D unresolved. The CDR3 spans 13 residues. Deletions cut 8 bases from V and 3 bases from J, with 11 bases between. Germline V gene lookup returns CDR1 SNHLY and CDR2 FYNNEI. The CDR3 loop is CASLPGSGNTIYF. The DNA for the CDR3 is TGTGCCAGCCTCCCGGGGAGTGGAAACACCATATATTTT.

The chain uses TRBV9 and TRBJ1-6; the D gene is possibly TRBD1 (6 bases). This CDR3 is 15 amino acids long. CDR1 and CDR2 from the germline V gene are SGDLS and YYNGEE. The ends were cut back, 3 bases at V and 4 bases at J, with 11 bases in the middle. The chain's CDR3 is CASSAQQGYNSPLHF. CDR3 sequence (DNA): TGTGCCAGCAGCGCACAACAGGGATATAATTCACCCCTCCACTTT.

The V and J genes are TRBV28 and TRBJ2-5, with 9 bases that match TRBD2. Unmatched junction bases numbered 15, after V lost 6 bases and J lost 7 bases. The CDR3 contains 16 residues. Germline V gives CDR1 MDHEN, CDR2 SYDVKM. CDR3 bases: TGTGCCAGCAGCCCCCCGGGCGGGGGGGGTCGGGGGACCCAGTACTTC. It encodes CASSPPGGGGRGTQYF.

This sequence joins TRBV29-1 and TRBJ1-1; 7 bases line up with TRBD1. Per the germline V gene, CDR1 is SQVTM and CDR2 is ANQGSEA. The V gene end was trimmed by 7 bases and the J gene end by 4 bases; junction bases not matched to a gene: 12. CDR3 size: 14 residues. The CDR3 nucleotides are TGCAGCGGGGCCCTAGGGCAGGGGGGCACTGAAGCTTTCTTT. Encoded protein: CSGALGQGGTEAFF.

This chain joins TRBV27 and TRBJ1-1, with 8 bases that match TRBD1. The J segment lost 3 bases and the V segment lost 5 bases, leaving 5 bases of the junction unmatched. The CDR3 length is 14 residues. The germline V gene encodes CDR1 MNHEY and CDR2 SMNVEV (reference sequence). Here the CDR3 reads CASSLLGQDTEAFF. In nucleotides, the CDR3 is TGTGCCAGCAGTCTACTGGGACAGGACACTGAAGCTTTCTTT.

In its sample, this clonotype was seen once. The genes are TRBV4-1 and TRBJ1-1, with D maybe TRBD1 (6 bases). V lost 4 bases, J lost 1 base, and 10 bases lay in between. Germline V lookup: CDR1 MGHRA, CDR2 YSYEKL. The CDR3 length is 14 residues. The CDR3 sequence is CASSLPQGNTEAFF. CDR3 bases: TGCGCCAGCAGCCTACCACAGGGGAACACTGAAGCTTTCTTT.

The chain couples TRBV29-1 to TRBJ2-3; tentative D call: TRBD2 (5 bases). Germline V gene sequence: CDR1 SQVTM, CDR2 ANQGSEA. With 0 bases removed from V and 9 bases from J, the gap between germline ends came to 10 bases. The CDR3 loop spans 12 amino acids. CDR3 sequence: CSVEERGNTQYF. The CDR3 region has the DNA TGCAGCGTTGAAGAACGGGGTAACACGCAGTATTTT.

The rearrangement joins TRBV11-2 to TRBJ2-4, with D possibly being TRBD1 (6 bases). The CDR3 runs to 15 residues. Trimming took off 4 bases at V and 3 bases at J, with 13 bases between the two ends. The V gene's germline CDR1 is SGHAT and CDR2 FQNNGV. The DNA of the CDR3 is TGTGCCAGCAGCTCCTTTAAGGGGGACAAAAACATTCAGTACTTC. This encodes CASSSFKGDKNIQYF.

The chain combines TRBV14 with TRBJ1-2, with D unclear. Germline assignment: CDR1 SGHDN and CDR2 FVKESK. The CDR3 has 15 amino acids. V was trimmed by 0 bases and J by 2 bases, leaving 10 bases between them. The CDR3 DNA sequence: TGTGCCAGCAGCCAAGATTATAGAGGGAACTATGGCTACACCTTC. This gives the protein CASSQDYRGNYGYTF. The full variable domain, its missing parts supplied by reference TRBV14 and TRBJ1-2, is EAGVTQFPSHSVIEKGQTVTLRCDPISGHDNLYWYRRVMGKEIKFLLHFVKESKQDESGMPNNRFLAERTGGTYSTLKVQPAELEDSGVYFCASSQDYRGNYGYTFGSGTRLTVV.

The chain carries TRBV13 and TRBJ2-3, with TRBD2 as a possible D gene (7 bases). The CDR3 spans 16 residues. Trimming cost V 3 bases and J 2 bases, with 15 bases left between them. Looked up from germline, CDR1 is PRHDT and CDR2 is FYEKMQ (reference sequence). The CDR3 DNA sequence: TGTGCCAGCAGCTTCAAGGGGGGGGCGATCACAGATACGCAGTATTTT. This encodes CASSFKGGAITDTQYF.

The chain is built from TRBV7-6 and TRBJ1-5, with D possibly TRBD1 on 5 matching bases. Trimming cost V 4 bases and J 5 bases, with 9 bases left between them. The CDR3 runs 13 residues. Per the germline V gene, CDR1 is SGHVS and CDR2 is FNYEAQ. The CDR3 loop reads CASSSGPYQPQHF. CDR3 nucleotide sequence: TGTGCCAGCAGCTCGGGGCCCTATCAGCCCCAGCATTTT. The whole variable domain, remainder taken from reference TRBV7-6 and TRBJ1-5, is GAGVSQSPRYKVTKRGQDVALRCDPISGHVSLYWYRQALGQGPEFLTYFNYEAQQDKSGLPNDRFSAERPEGSISTLTIQRTEQRDSAMYRCASSSGPYQPQHFGDGTRLSIL.

The CDR3 is CASSFGQGTDTQYF. CDR3 DNA: TGTGCCAGCAGCTTCGGACAGGGTACAGATACGCAGTATTTT. The V call is TRBV5-6, the J call TRBJ2-3; 8 bases fit TRBD1. This CDR3 spans 14 amino acids. Germline V CDR1 and CDR2: SGHDT, YYEEEE. The J segment lost 3 bases and the V segment lost 2 bases, leaving 2 bases of the junction unmatched.

The chain recombines TRBV14 with TRBJ1-2; TRBD1 matches at 12 bases. Germline values: CDR1 SGHDN, CDR2 FVKESK. The J segment lost 4 bases and the V segment lost 6 bases, leaving 6 bases of the junction unmatched. The CDR3 length is 15 residues. As DNA, the CDR3 is TGTGCCAGCAGTGAAGGGACAGGGGGCATCTATGGCTACACCTTC. Residues: CASSEGTGGIYGYTF.

The chain employs TRBV20-1 and TRBJ2-7; no firm D call. The CDR3 runs to 14 residues. With 1 base removed from V and 0 bases from J, the gap between germline ends came to 10 bases. The germline V gene has CDR1 DFQATT and CDR2 SNEGSKA (reference sequence). CDR3 protein: CSARAAGFSYEQYF. In nucleotides, the CDR3 is TGCAGTGCTAGAGCGGCAGGCTTCTCCTACGAGCAGTACTTC.